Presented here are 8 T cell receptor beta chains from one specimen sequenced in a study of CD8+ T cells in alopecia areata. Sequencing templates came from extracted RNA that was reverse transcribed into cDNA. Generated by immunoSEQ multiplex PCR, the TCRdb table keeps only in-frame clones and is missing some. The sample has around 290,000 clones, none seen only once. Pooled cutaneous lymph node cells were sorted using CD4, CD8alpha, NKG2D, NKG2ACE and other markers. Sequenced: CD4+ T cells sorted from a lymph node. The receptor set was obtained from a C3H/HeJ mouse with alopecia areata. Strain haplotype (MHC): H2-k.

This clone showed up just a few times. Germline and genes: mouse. The part of the CDR3 DNA that was read is TGTGCCAGCAGACCCAGGGGAGGGAACTCC. Its protein product is CASRPRGGNS. The CDR3 as a whole reads CASRPRGGNSDYTF. The chain employs TRBV4 and TRBJ1-2, with TRBD1 as a possible D gene (6 bases). The sequenced fragment ends 4 residues before the CDR3 boundary, so the rest is inferred from the germline J gene. CDR3 size: 14 residues. Per germline, CDR1 LGHDT and CDR2 YNNKQL (reference sequence). Trimming took off 6 bases at V and 2 bases at J, with 13 bases between the two ends.

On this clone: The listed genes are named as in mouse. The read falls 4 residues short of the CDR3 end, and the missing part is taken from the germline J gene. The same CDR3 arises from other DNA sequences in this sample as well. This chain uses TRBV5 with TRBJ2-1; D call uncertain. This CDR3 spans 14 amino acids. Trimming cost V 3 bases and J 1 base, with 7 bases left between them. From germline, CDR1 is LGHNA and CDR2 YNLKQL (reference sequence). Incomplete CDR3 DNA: TGTGCCAGCAGCCAGGGAGGGAACTATGCT. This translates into CASSQGGNYA. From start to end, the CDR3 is CASSQGGNYAEQFF.

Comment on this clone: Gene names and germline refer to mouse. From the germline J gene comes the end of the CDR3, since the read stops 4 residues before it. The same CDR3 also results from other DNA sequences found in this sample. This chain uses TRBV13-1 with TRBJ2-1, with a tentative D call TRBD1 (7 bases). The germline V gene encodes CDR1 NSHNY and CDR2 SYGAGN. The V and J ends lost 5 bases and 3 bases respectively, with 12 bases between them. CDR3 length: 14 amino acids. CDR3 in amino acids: CASSGGTVYAEQFF. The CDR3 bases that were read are TGTGCCAGCAGCGGGGGGACAGTCTATGCT.

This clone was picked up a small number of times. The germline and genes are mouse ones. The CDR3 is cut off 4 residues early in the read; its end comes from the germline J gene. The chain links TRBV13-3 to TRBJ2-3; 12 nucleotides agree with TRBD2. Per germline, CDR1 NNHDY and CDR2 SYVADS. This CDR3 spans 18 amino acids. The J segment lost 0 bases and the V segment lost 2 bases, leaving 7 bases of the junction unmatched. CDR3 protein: CASSETGGAFSSAETLYF. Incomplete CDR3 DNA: TGTGCCAGCAGTGAGACTGGGGGGGCCTTCTCTAGTGCAGAA.

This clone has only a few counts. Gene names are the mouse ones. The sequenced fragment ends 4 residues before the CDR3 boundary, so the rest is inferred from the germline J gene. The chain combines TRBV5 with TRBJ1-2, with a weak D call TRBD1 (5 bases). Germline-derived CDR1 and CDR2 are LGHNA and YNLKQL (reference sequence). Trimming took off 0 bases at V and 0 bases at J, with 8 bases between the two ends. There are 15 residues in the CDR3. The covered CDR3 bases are TGTGCCAGCAGCCAAGATTTACAGGCAAACTCC. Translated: CASSQDLQANS. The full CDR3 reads CASSQDLQANSDYTF.

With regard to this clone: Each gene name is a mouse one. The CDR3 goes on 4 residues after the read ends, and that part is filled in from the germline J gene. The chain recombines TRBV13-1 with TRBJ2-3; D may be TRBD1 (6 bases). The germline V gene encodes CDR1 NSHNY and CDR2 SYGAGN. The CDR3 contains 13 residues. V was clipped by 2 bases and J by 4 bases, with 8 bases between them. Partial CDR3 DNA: TGTGCCAGCAGTGAAGGGACAACAGAA. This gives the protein CASSEGTTE. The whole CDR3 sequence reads CASSEGTTETLYF.

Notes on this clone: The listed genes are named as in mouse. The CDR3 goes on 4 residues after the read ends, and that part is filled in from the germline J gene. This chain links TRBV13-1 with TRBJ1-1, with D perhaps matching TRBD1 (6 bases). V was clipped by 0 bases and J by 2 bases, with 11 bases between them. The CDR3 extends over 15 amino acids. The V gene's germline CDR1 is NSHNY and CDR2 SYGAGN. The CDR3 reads CASSDGGGRNTEVFF. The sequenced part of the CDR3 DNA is TGTGCCAGCAGTGATGGAGGGGGGCGCAACACA.

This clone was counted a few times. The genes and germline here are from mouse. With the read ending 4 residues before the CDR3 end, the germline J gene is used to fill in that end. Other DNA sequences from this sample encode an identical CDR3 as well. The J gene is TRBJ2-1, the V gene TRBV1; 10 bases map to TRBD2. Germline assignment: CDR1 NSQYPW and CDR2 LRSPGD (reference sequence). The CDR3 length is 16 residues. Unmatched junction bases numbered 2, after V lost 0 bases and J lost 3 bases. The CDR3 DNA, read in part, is TGCACCTGCAGTGCAGATGGGGACTGGGGCTATGCT. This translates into CTCSADGDWGYA. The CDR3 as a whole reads CTCSADGDWGYAEQFF.